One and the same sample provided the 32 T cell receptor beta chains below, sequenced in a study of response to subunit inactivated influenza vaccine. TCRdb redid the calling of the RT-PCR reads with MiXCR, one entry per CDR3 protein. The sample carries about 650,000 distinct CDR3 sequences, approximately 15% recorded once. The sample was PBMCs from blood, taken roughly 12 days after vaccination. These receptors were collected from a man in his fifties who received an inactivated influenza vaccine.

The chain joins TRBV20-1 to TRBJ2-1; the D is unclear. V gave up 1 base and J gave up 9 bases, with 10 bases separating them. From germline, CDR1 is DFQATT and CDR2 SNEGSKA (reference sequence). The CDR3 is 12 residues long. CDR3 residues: CSARGAPGEQFF. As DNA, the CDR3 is TGCAGTGCTAGAGGAGCGCCGGGTGAGCAGTTCTTC.

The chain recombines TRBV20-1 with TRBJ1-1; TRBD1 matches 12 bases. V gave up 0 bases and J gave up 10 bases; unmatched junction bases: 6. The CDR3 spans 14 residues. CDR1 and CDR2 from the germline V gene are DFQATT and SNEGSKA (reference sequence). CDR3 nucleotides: TGCAGTGCTAGAGAGGGACAGGGGGCGAGGGGAGCTTTCTTT. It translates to CSAREGQGARGAFF.

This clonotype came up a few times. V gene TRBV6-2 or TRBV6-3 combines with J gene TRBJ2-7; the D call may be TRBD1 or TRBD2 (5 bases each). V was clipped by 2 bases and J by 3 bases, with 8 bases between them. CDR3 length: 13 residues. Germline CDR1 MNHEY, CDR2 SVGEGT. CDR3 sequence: CASSYGTNYEQYF. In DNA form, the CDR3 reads TGTGCCAGCAGTTACGGGACGAACTACGAGCAGTACTTC.

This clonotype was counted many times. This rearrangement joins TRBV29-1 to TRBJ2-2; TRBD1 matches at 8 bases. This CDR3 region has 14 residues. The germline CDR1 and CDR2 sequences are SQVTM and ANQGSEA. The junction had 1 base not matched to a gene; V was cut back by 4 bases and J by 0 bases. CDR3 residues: CSVAGGPNTGELFF. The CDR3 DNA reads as TGCAGCGTTGCAGGGGGCCCGAACACCGGGGAGCTGTTTTTT.

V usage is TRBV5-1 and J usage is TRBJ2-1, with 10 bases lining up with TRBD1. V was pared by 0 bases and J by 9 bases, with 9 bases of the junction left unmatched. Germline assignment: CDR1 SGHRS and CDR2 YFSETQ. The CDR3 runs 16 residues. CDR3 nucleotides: TGCGCCAGCAGCTTGGGGGGACAGGGGTCTTATGGTGAGCAGTTCTTC. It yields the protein CASSLGGQGSYGEQFF. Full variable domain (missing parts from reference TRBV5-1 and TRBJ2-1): KAGVTQTPRYLIKTRGQQVTLSCSPISGHRSVSWYQQTPGQGLQFLFEYFSETQRNKGNFPGRFSGRQFSNSRSEMNVSTLELGDSALYLCASSLGGQGSYGEQFFGPGTRLTVL.

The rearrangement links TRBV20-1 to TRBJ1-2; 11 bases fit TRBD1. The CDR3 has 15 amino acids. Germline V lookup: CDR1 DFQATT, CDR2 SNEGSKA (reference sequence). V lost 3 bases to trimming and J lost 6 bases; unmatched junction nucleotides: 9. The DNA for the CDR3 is TGCAGTGCTAGTTCCGGGACAGGGGGTATCCATGGCTACACCTTC. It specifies CSASSGTGGIHGYTF.

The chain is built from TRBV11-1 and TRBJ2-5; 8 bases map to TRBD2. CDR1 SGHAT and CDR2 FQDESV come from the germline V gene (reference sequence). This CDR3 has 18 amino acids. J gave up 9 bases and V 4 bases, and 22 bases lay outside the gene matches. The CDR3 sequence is CASSSPSEGGRPPWAQYF. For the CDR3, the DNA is TGTGCCAGCAGCTCCCCTAGTGAAGGCGGGAGGCCCCCTTGGGCCCAGTACTTC.

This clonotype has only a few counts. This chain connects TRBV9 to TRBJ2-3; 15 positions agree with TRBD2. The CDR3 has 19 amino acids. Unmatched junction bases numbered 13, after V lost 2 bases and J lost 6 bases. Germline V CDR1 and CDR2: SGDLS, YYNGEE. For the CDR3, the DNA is TGTGCCAGCAGCGTGGGACTAGCGGGGGGCCCTCTCGTCGGCGATACGCAGTATTTT. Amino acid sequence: CASSVGLAGGPLVGDTQYF.

CDR3 amino acids: CASSLMGARGNTIYF. The CDR3 bases are TGTGCCAGCAGCTTAATGGGGGCGCGGGGAAACACCATATATTTT. This chain links TRBV7-2 with TRBJ1-3, with D possibly matching TRBD1 (6 bases). Germline-derived CDR1 and CDR2 are SGHTA and FQGNSA. The CDR3 runs 15 residues. V lost 2 bases to trimming and J lost 4 bases, with 12 bases between them. The full variable domain, in which reference TRBV7-2 and TRBJ1-3 provide the parts outside the CDR3, is GAGVSQSPSNKVTEKGKDVELRCDPISGHTALYWYRQSLGQGLEFLIYFQGNSAPDKSGLPSDRFSAERTGGSVSTLTIQRTQQEDSAVYLCASSLMGARGNTIYFGEGSWLTVV.

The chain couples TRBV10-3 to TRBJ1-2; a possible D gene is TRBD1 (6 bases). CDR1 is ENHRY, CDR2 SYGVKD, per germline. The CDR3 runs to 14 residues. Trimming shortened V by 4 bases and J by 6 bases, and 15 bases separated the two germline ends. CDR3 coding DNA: TGTGCCATCAGTGGAGGGACAAAAAGTGATGGCTACACCTTC. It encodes CAISGGTKSDGYTF.

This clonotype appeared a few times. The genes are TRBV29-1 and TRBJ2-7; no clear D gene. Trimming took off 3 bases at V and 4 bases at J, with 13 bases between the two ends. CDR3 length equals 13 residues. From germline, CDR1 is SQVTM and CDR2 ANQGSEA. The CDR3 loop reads CSVDMGNRYEQYF. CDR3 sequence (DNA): TGCAGCGTTGACATGGGGAACAGATACGAGCAGTACTTC.

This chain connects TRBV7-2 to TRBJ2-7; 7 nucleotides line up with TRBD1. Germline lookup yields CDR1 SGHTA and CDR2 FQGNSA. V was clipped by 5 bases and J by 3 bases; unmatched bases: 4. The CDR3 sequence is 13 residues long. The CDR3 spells CASSTDRFYEQYF. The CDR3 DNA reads TGTGCCAGCAGCACGGACAGGTTCTACGAGCAGTACTTC.

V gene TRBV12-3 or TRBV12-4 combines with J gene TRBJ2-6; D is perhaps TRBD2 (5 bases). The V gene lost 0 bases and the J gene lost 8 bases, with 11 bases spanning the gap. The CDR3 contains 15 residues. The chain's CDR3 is CASSLARPGTNVLTF. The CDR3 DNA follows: TGTGCCAGCAGTTTAGCGAGACCGGGGACCAACGTCCTGACTTTC.

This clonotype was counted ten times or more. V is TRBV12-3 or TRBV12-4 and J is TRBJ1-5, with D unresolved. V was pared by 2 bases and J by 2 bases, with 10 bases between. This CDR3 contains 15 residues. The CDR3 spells CASSLTDIRNQPQHF. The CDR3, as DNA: TGTGCCAGCAGTTTAACAGATATTCGCAATCAGCCCCAGCATTTT.

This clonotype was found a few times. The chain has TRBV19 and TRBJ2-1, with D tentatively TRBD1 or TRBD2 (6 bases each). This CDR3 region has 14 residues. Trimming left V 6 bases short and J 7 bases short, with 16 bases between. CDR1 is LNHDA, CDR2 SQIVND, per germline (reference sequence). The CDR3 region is CASSLSGGLNEQFF. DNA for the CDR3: TGTGCCAGTAGCTTAAGTGGGGGGCTAAATGAGCAGTTCTTC.

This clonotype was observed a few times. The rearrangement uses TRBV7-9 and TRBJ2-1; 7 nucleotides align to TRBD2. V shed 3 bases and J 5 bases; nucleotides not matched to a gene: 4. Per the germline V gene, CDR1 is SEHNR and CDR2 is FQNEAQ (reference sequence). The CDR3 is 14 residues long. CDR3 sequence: CASSFGGSHNEQFF. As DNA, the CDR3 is TGTGCCAGCAGCTTTGGCGGGAGTCACAATGAGCAGTTCTTC.

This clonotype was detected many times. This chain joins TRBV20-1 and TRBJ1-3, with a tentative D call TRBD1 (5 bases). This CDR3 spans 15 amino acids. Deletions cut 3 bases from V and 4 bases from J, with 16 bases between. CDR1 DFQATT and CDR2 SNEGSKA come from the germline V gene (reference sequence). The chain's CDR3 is CSARGDVVAGNTIYF. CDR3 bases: TGCAGTGCTAGGGGGGACGTAGTGGCCGGAAACACCATATATTTT.

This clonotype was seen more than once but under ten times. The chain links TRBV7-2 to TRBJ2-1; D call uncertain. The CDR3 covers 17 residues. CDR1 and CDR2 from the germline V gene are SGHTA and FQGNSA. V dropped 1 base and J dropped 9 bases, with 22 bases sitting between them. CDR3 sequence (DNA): TGTGCCAGCAGCTTAGGTCCCCTGACATCGCCAGCCGGTGAGCAGTTCTTC. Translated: CASSLGPLTSPAGEQFF.

The CDR3 DNA reads as TGCGCCAGCAGCCAAGACTTATGGCTAGCGGGTCTCACAGATACGCAGTATTTT. Encoded protein: CASSQDLWLAGLTDTQYF. The chain has TRBV4-3 and TRBJ2-3; 8 bases match TRBD2. Trimming removed 0 bases from V and 2 bases from J; junction bases left unmatched: 10. The CDR3 is made up of 18 amino acids. Germline loops: CDR1 LGHNA, CDR2 YSLEER.

CDR3 sequence (DNA): TGTGCCAGCAGTACGACAGGGGCCTACGAGCAGTACTTC. It is translated as CASSTTGAYEQYF. This chain links TRBV12-3 or TRBV12-4 with TRBJ2-7; TRBD1 aligns across 8 bases. The CDR3 contains 13 residues. V was clipped by 5 bases and J by 2 bases; unmatched bases: 2.

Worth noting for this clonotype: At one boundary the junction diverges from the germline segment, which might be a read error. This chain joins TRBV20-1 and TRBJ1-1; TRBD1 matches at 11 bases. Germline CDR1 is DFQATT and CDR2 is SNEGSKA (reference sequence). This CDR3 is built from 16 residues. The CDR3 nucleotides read TGCGGTGCTAGAGAAGGACAGGGGGCTATGAACACTGAAGCTTTCTTT. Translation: CGAREGQGAMNTEAFF.

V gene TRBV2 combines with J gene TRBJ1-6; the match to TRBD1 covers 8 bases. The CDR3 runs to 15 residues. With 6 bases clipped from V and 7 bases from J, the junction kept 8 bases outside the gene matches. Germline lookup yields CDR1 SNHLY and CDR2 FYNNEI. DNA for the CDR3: TGTGCCAGCAGGGGGGACAGGATGCCAAATTCACCCCTCCACTTT. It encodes CASRGDRMPNSPLHF.

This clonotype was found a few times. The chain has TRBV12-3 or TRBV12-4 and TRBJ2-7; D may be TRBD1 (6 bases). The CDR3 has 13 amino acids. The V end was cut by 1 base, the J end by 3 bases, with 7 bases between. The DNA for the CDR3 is TGTGCCAGCAGTTTAGTAGGGGGCTACGAGCAGTACTTC. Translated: CASSLVGGYEQYF.

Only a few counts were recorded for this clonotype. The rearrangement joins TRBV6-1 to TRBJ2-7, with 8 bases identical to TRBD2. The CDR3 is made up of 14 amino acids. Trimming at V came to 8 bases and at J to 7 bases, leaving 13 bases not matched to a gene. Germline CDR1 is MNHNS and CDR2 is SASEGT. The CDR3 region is CASLAWRGAGEQYF. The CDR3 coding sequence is TGTGCCAGCCTAGCGTGGCGGGGGGCAGGGGAGCAGTACTTC.

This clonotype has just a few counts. As DNA, the CDR3 is TGCAGCGTTGAGCAGGGTCAAGAGACCCAGTACTTC. Protein product: CSVEQGQETQYF. The rearrangement joins TRBV29-1 to TRBJ2-5; D is possibly TRBD1 (5 bases). The CDR3 is 12 amino acids. Germline-derived CDR1 and CDR2 are SQVTM and ANQGSEA. V gave up 3 bases and J gave up 2 bases, with 7 bases separating them.

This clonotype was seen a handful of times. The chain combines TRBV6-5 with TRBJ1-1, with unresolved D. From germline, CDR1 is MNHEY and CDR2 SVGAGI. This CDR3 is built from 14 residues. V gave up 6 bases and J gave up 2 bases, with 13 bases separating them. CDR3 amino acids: CASRSIGPNTEAFF. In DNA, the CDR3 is TGTGCCAGCAGATCAATCGGTCCAAACACTGAAGCTTTCTTT.

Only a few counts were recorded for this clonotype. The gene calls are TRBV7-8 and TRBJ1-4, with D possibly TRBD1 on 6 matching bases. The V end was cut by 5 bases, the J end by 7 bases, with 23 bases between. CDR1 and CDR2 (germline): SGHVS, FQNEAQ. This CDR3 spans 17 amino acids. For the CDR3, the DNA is TGTGCCAGCAGCAGCTTCAAGGGGCACAGGGTCTTTGAAAAACTGTTTTTT. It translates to CASSSFKGHRVFEKLFF.

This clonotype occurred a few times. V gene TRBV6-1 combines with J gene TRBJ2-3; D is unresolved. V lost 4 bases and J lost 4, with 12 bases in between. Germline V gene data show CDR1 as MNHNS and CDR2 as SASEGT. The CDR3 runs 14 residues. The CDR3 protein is CASSGDTRADTQYF. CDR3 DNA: TGTGCCAGCAGTGGAGACACGCGCGCAGATACGCAGTATTTT.

CDR3 residues: CSARLAGPRSIQYF. CDR3 nucleotides: TGCAGTGCCAGACTAGCGGGACCCCGCAGCATTCAGTACTTC. The chain recombines TRBV20-1 with TRBJ2-4, with 11 bases lining up with TRBD2. The CDR3 has 14 residues. The germline V gene encodes CDR1 DFQATT and CDR2 SNEGSKA (reference sequence). Trimming removed 6 bases from V and 9 bases from J; junction bases left unmatched: 10.

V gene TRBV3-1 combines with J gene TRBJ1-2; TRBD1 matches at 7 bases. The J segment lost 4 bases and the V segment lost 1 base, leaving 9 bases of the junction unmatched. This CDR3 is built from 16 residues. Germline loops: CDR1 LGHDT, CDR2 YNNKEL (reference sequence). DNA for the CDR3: TGTGCCAGCAGCCAAGCGCGAGGGGGCCGAGGCTATGGCTACACCTTC. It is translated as CASSQARGGRGYGYTF.

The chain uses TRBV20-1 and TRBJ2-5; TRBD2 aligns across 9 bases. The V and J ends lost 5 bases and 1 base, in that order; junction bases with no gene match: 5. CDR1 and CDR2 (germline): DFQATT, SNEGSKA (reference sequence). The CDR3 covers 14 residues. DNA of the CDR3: TGCAGTGCTCCGCTAGCGGGAACCCAAGAGACCCAGTACTTC. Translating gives CSAPLAGTQETQYF.

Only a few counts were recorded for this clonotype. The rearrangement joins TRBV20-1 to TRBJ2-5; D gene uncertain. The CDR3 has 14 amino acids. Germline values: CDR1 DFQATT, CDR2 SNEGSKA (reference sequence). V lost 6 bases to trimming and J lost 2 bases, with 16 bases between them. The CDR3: CSAQKPQEQETQYF. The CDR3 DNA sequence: TGCAGTGCCCAGAAGCCCCAGGAGCAAGAGACCCAGTACTTC.